This is a list of T cell receptor beta chains from one sample in a study of blood T cell repertoires in COVID-19. Sequencing used immunoSEQ multiplex PCR; TCRdb keeps in-frame clones, though not all of them. The sample lists approximately 140,000 clones; more than 70% were seen once. The sample comprised peripheral blood. Every receptor here comes from a man aged 55 to 70 with active or convalescent COVID-19. CDR3s include the opening cysteine and the closing phenylalanine or tryptophan. The D gene is left open where the match is weak. Size is omitted from some rows. Given values are once, few, many or a class for expanded clones.

V	size	J	D	DNA	CDR3
TRBV5-6	.	TRBJ2-2	.	TGTGCCAGCAGCTTGGCCAGGGAGGACTTCACCGGGGAGCTGTTTTTT	CASSLAREDFTGELFF
TRBV7-2	.	TRBJ1-2	TRBD1	TGTGCCAGCAGCCCTAGGGGGGGACAGGGGCCCTATAACTATGGCTACACCTTC	CASSPRGGQGPYNYGYTF
TRBV7-3	.	TRBJ2-2	TRBD2	TGTGCCAGCAGCTTAATAGGCGGGAGGGCCCTCACCGGGGAGCTGTTTTTT	CASSLIGGRALTGELFF
TRBV19	.	TRBJ1-1	TRBD1	TGTGCCAGTAGTTTTACCTATCGGACAGGGCCGAACACTGAAGCTTTCTTT	CASSFTYRTGPNTEAFF
TRBV10-3	.	TRBJ2-3	.	TGTGCCATCAATTCACTAACCGGGACAGATACGCAGTATTTT	CAINSLTGTDTQYF
TRBV6-2/TRBV6-3	.	TRBJ1-1	.	TGTGCCAGCAGTTACTCATACGGGGGAGAAGCTTTCTTT	CASSYSYGGEAFF
TRBV30	.	TRBJ1-2	.	TGTGCCTGGAGTATGGCAGTTAGCGACTATGGCTACACCTTC	CAWSMAVSDYGYTF
TRBV28	.	TRBJ2-1	TRBD2	TGTGCCAGCCTAGTAGCGGGTGATGTATCCTACAATGAGCAGTTCTTC	CASLVAGDVSYNEQFF
TRBV13	.	TRBJ2-1	TRBD2	TGTGCCAGCAGGCCCAGGGTAGCGGGTGAGCAGTTCTTC	CASRPRVAGEQFF
TRBV6-1	.	TRBJ1-2	.	TGTGCCAGCAGTGAAATCGCGGAGAAGAGGCGCTACACCTTC	CASSEIAEKRRYTF
TRBV28	once	TRBJ1-1	.	TGTGCCAGCAGTAGAAGCGTGAACACTGAAGCTTTCTTT	CASSRSVNTEAFF
TRBV3-1/TRBV3-2	.	TRBJ2-1	TRBD2	TGTGCCAGCAGCCAAGTCAGGTACGGGACTATCCTGTACAATGAGCAGTTCTTC	CASSQVRYGTILYNEQFF
TRBV5-5	.	TRBJ1-1	TRBD1	TGTGCCAGCAGCCAAGGCAGGGGGCAGGCTGAAGCTTTCTTT	CASSQGRGQAEAFF
TRBV4-3	.	TRBJ1-2	.	TGCGCCAGCAGCCAAGATCGGGGTCCAGGTGACTATGGCTACACCTTC	CASSQDRGPGDYGYTF
TRBV4-3	.	TRBJ2-1	.	TGCGCCAGCAGCCAAGACAGGGGCGCCTTTACAAGACAGTTCTTC	CASSQDRGAFTRQFF
TRBV7-2	.	TRBJ2-1	.	TGTGCCAGCAGCCTCAAGCCGCCTTACGGTGAGCAGTTCTTC	CASSLKPPYGEQFF
TRBV6-5	many	TRBJ2-1	TRBD2	TGTGCCAGCAACTCAGGACTAGCGGGGGGTGAGCAGTTCTTC	CASNSGLAGGEQFF
TRBV19	once	TRBJ1-5	.	TGTGCCAGTAGTATAAGACGGCTAGACAATCAGCCCCAGCATTTT	CASSIRRLDNQPQHF
TRBV18	.	TRBJ1-6	.	TGTGCCAGCTCACGAGAGGCAGGGGCGGCGAATTCACCCCTCCACTTT	CASSREAGAANSPLHF
TRBV24-1	.	TRBJ2-2	.	TGTGCCACCAGTGACCCGGACAGTAACACCGGGGAGCTGTTTTTT	CATSDPDSNTGELFF
TRBV5-5	.	TRBJ2-3	.	TGTGCCAGCAGCTCGAACTCGGGTACGCAGTATTTT	CASSSNSGTQYF
TRBV5-1	many	TRBJ1-6	.	TGCGCCAGCAGCTCAAATCAGGAAGATCCTTATAATTCACCCCTCCACTTT	CASSSNQEDPYNSPLHF
TRBV7-2	once	TRBJ1-5	.	TGTGCCAGCAGCCCCCTAGGGGTATTGAGCAATCAGCCCCAGCATTTT	CASSPLGVLSNQPQHF
TRBV19	.	TRBJ2-1	.	TGTGCCAGTAACCGGTGGGGGGACCCCTACAATGAGCAGTTCTTC	CASNRWGDPYNEQFF
TRBV9	.	TRBJ2-5	TRBD2	TGTGCCAGCAGTGGACAGGGACGGACTAGCGGGAGCAAAGAGACCCAGTACTTC	CASSGQGRTSGSKETQYF
TRBV19	.	TRBJ2-7	.	TGTGCCAGTAGTGTGACAGCTTCCTACGAGCAGTACTTC	CASSVTASYEQYF
TRBV5-1	once	TRBJ2-7	TRBD2	TGCGCCAGCAGCTTAGGACTAGCCTTCTACGAGCAGTACTTC	CASSLGLAFYEQYF
TRBV30	.	TRBJ1-6	.	TGTGCCTGGACTGTCCCCCTCTCCTATAATTCACCCCTCCACTTT	CAWTVPLSYNSPLHF
TRBV2	.	TRBJ2-1	.	TGTGCCAGCAGTGAAGCGCGAGTGATCAATGAGCAGTTCTTC	CASSEARVINEQFF
TRBV6-1	.	TRBJ2-2	TRBD1	TGTGCCAGCAGTGAAATCGTGGCAGGGGGGAACACCGGGGAGCTGTTTTTT	CASSEIVAGGNTGELFF
TRBV4-2	.	TRBJ1-3	.	TGTGCCAGCAGCCAAGATCTGGTACTTGGAAACACCATATATTTT	CASSQDLVLGNTIYF
TRBV28	.	TRBJ2-1	TRBD2	TGTGCCAGCAGTCCAATCTTGATAGCGGGAGCCCAAAATGAGCAGTTCTTC	CASSPILIAGAQNEQFF
TRBV4-2	many	TRBJ2-1	TRBD2	TGTGCCAGCAGCCAAGGGCTGACTAGCGGGAGGTACAATGAGCAGTTCTTC	CASSQGLTSGRYNEQFF
TRBV15	.	TRBJ2-7	.	TGTGCCACCAGCAGAGAGCGCGGGGTCTCCTACGAGCAGTACTTC	CATSRERGVSYEQYF
TRBV6-5	.	TRBJ2-3	.	TGTGCCAGCAGCCAACAGGGTAATATAGCAGATACGCAGTATTTT	CASSQQGNIADTQYF
TRBV7-6	many	TRBJ2-7	.	TGTGCCAGCAGCTTAACAGGCGAGCAGTACTTC	CASSLTGEQYF
TRBV29-1	.	TRBJ1-2	.	TGCAGCGTCACCCTTCCGTCCGGCTATGGCTACACCTTC	CSVTLPSGYGYTF
TRBV11-3	.	TRBJ2-1	.	TGTGCCAGCAGCTTAGAGCAGTACAATGAGCAGTTCTTC	CASSLEQYNEQFF
TRBV19	once	TRBJ1-5	TRBD1	TGTGCCAGTAGGCTGGGACAGGGTGGTAGCAATCAGCCCCAGCATTTT	CASRLGQGGSNQPQHF
TRBV10-3	many	TRBJ1-2	.	TGTGCCACCCGGGCAGGGTTTACCTATGGCTACACCTTC	CATRAGFTYGYTF
TRBV7-8	.	TRBJ2-3	.	TGTGCCAGCAGCCCTAGGATTTTGACAGATACGCAGTATTTT	CASSPRILTDTQYF
TRBV5-1	.	TRBJ2-1	.	TGCGCCAGCAGCTTGGGCGGGTGGAGCTCCTACAATGAGCAGTTCTTC	CASSLGGWSSYNEQFF
TRBV5-5	.	TRBJ1-1	.	TGTGCCAGCAGCTTGGTGGGCAGGGCCACTGAAGCTTTCTTT	CASSLVGRATEAFF
TRBV27	.	TRBJ1-2	TRBD1	TGTGCCAGCACCAGTACGACAGGGGTAAACGGCTACACCTTC	CASTSTTGVNGYTF
TRBV5-5	few	TRBJ2-3	.	TGTGCCAGCAGCTTGGGGGCAATGTCGGATACGCAGTATTTT	CASSLGAMSDTQYF
TRBV15	.	TRBJ2-4	.	TGTGCCACCAGCCGTGCCGGGGGGCGGGGAGTTCAGTACTTC	CATSRAGGRGVQYF
TRBV25-1	.	TRBJ2-1	TRBD1	TGTGCCAGCAGTCGGACAGGGTATGAGCAGTTCTTC	CASSRTGYEQFF
TRBV20-1	.	TRBJ2-7	.	TGCAGTGCTAGCCCAGGGTTCGAGCAGTACTTC	CSASPGFEQYF
TRBV20-1	.	TRBJ1-2	.	TGCAGTGCTAGTGGCCGGGACACCTATGGCTACACCTTC	CSASGRDTYGYTF
TRBV7-3	.	TRBJ2-3	TRBD2	TGTGCCAGCAGCTTGGGGACTAGCGGGAGGTTCACAGATACGCAGTATTTT	CASSLGTSGRFTDTQYF
TRBV5-4	once	TRBJ2-2	TRBD2	TGTGCCAGCAGCTTAGAACTAGCGGGAGGAAGCACCGGGGAGCTGTTTTTT	CASSLELAGGSTGELFF
TRBV3-1/TRBV3-2	.	TRBJ2-5	.	TGTGCCAGCAGCCAAGCGGGGAGGTACGGGACCCAGTACTTC	CASSQAGRYGTQYF
TRBV18	once	TRBJ2-1	TRBD1	TGTGCCAGCTCACCGGGACAGGGATTGTTCTTC	CASSPGQGLFF
TRBV10-3	.	TRBJ2-6	TRBD1	TGTGCCATCAGTGTGAAGGGGGCCGGGGCCAACGTCCTGACTTTC	CAISVKGAGANVLTF